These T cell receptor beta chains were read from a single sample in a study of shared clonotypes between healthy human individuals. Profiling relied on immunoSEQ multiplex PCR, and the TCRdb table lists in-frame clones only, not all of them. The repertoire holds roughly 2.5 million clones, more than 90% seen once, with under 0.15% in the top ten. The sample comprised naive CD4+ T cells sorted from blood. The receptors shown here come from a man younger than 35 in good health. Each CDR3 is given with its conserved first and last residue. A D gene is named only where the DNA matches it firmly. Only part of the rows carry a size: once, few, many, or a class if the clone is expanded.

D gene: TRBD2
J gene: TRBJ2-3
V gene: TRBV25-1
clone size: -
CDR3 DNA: TGTGCCAGCAGTGAATTTGGTAGCGGGAGAGCTACAGATACGCAGTATTTT
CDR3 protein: CASSEFGSGRATDTQYF

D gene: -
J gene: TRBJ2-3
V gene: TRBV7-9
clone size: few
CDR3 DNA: TGTGCCAGCAGAAGGGCCGAGACTTCTAGCACAGATACGCAGTATTTT
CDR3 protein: CASRRAETSSTDTQYF

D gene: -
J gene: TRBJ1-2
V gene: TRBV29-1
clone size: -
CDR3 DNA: TGCAGCGTTGATCATGGGGGCGTCGATGGCTACACCTTC
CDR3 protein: CSVDHGGVDGYTF

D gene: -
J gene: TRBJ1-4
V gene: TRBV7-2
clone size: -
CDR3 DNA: TGTGCCAGCAGCTTAAGTTCGGGGACTAATGAAAAACTGTTTTTT
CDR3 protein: CASSLSSGTNEKLFF

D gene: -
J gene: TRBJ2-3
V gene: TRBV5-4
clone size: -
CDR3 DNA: TGTGCCAGCAGCTTGGGGTCCGGCGCCAACACAGATACGCAGTATTTT
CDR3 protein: CASSLGSGANTDTQYF

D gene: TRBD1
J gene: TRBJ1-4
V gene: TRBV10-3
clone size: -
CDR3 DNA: TGTGCCTCTAATAACAGGGGGCTGGAGAATGAAAAACTGTTTTTT
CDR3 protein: CASNNRGLENEKLFF

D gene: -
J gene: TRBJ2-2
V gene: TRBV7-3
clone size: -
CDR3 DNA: TGTGCCAGCAGCTTGGGGCGGGACGGGGAGCTGTTTTTT
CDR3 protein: CASSLGRDGELFF

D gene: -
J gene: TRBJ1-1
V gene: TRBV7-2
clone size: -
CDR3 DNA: TGTGCCAGCAGCTTTACAGGGATGAACACTGAAGCTTTCTTT
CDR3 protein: CASSFTGMNTEAFF

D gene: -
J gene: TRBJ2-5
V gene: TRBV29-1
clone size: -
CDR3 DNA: TGCAGCGTTGTGAGGGGGGCCCAAGAGACCCAGTACTTC
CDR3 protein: CSVVRGAQETQYF

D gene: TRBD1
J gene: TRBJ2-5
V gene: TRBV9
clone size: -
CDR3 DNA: TGTGCCAGCAGCGTAGGGATGGCAGGGGGCCGCCAAGAGACCCAGTACTTC
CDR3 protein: CASSVGMAGGRQETQYF

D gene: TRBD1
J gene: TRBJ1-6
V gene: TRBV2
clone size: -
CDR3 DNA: TGTGCCAGCAGTGAAAACAGGGGGCTTTCACCCCTCCACTTT
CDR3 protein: CASSENRGLSPLHF

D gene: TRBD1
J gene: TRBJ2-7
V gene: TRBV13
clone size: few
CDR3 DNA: TGTGCCAGCAGCTTCCGGGACAGGGGCTACGAGCAGTACTTC
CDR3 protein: CASSFRDRGYEQYF

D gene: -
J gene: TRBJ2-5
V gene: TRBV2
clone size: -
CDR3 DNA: TGTGCCAGCAGTGAGGCCGGGATCGTGGGAGAGACCCAGTACTTC
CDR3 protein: CASSEAGIVGETQYF

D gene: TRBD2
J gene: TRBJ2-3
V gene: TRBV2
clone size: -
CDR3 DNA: TGTGCCAGCACCGGGACTAGCGGGGGGAGAGGGAAAGATACGCAGTATTTT
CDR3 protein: CASTGTSGGRGKDTQYF

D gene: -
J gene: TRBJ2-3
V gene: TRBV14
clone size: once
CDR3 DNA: TGTGCCAGCAGCCAAGGCAGGAATACGCAGTATTTT
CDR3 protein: CASSQGRNTQYF

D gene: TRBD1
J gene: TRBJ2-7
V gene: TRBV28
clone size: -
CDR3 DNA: TGTGCCAGCAGTGGCAAACGGACAGGTTCATCCGAGCAGTACTTC
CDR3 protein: CASSGKRTGSSEQYF

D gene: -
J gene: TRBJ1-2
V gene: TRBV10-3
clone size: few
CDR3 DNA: TGTGCCATCAGTGCCCCGTGGGAGAACTATGGCTACACCTTC
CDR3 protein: CAISAPWENYGYTF